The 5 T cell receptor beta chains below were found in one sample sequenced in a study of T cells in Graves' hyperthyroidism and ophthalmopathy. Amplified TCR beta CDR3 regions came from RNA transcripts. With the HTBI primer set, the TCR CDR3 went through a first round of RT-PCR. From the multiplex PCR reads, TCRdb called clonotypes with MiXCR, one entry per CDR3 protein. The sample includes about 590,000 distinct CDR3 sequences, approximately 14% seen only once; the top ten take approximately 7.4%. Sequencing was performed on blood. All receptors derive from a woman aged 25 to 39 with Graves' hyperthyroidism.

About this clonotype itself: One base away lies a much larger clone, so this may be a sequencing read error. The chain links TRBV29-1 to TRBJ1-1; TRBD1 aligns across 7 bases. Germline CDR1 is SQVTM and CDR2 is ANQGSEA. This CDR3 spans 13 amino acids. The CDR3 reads CSVAGTEIAEPFF. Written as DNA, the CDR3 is TGCAGCGTTGCGGGGACAGAGATTGCTGAACCTTTCTTT.

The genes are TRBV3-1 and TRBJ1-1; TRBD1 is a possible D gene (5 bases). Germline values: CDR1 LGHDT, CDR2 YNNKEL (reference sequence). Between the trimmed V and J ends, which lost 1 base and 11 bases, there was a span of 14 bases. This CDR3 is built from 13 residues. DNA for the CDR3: TGTGCCAGCAGCCAAGGTCTGGCAGGGAGGGCTTTCTTT. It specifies CASSQGLAGRAFF.

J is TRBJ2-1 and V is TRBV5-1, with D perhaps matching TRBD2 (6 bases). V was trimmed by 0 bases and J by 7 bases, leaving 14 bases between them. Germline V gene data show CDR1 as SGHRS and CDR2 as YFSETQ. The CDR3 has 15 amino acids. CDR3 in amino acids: CASSLEEGGWNEQFF. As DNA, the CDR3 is TGCGCCAGCAGCTTGGAAGAGGGAGGTTGGAATGAGCAGTTCTTC. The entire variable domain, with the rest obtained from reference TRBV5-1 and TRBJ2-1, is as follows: KAGVTQTPRYLIKTRGQQVTLSCSPISGHRSVSWYQQTPGQGLQFLFEYFSETQRNKGNFPGRFSGRQFSNSRSEMNVSTLELGDSALYLCASSLEEGGWNEQFFGPGTRLTVL.

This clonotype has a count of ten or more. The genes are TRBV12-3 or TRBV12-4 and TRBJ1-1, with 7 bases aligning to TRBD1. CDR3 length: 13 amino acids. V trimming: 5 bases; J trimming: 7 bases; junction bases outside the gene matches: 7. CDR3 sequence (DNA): TGTGCCAGCAGTCCCAAAGGGGGCAATGAAGCTTTCTTT. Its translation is CASSPKGGNEAFF.

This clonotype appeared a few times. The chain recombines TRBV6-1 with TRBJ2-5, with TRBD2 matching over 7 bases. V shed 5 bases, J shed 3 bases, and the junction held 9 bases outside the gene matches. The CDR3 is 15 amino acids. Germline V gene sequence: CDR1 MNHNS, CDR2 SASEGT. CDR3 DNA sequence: TGTGCCAGCAGTCGAACGGGAGGTGGGGAAGAGACCCAGTACTTC. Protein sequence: CASSRTGGGEETQYF.